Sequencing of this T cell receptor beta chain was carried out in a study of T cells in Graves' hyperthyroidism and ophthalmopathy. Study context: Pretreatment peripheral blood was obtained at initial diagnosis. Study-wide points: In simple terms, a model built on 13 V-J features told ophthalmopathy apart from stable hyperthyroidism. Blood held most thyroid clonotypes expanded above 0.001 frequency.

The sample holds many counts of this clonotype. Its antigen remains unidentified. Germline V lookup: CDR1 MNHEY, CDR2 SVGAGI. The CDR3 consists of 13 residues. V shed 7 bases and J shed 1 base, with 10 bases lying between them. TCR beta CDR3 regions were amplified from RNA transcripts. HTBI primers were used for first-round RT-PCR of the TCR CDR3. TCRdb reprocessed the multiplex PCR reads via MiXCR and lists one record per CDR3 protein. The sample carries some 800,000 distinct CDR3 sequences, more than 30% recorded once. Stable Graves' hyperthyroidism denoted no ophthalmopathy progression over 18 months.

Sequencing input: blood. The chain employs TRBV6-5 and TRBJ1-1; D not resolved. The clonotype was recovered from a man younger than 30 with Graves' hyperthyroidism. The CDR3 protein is CASNAGSNTEAFF. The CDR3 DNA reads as TGTGCCAGCAACGCCGGATCGAACACTGAAGCTTTCTTT.